The next 20 T cell receptor beta chains were all read from a single sample in a study of CD8 T cells in Susac syndrome (dated by TCRdb to about 2019). To prepare the library, the immunoSEQ multiplex PCR assay was applied. RNA was extracted using the RNeasy kit, and roughly 0.5 to 1 microgram was reverse transcribed with random hexamers. The public reads were quality trimmed at Q25 with fastp and then assembled into clones with MiXCR by TCRdb, keeping productive beta chains. Every CDR3 protein is listed once, alongside the most common genes and DNA of its rows. Counted in this sample were about 300,000 distinct CDR3 sequences; 65% to 90% of them appeared once. The ten largest clones take up 0.2% to 0.25% of the sample. Sequences were obtained from CD8+ T cells from PBMCs. These receptors were obtained from a human donor with multiple sclerosis.

In its sample, this clonotype was seen a few times. The chain uses TRBV24-1 and TRBJ2-3; D ambiguous. Germline CDR1 KGHDR, CDR2 SFDVKD. V was clipped by 4 bases and J by 6 bases, with 10 bases between them. CDR3 length equals 13 residues. CDR3 amino acids: CATSDSGRDTQYF. CDR3 nucleotide sequence: TGTGCCACCAGTGACTCCGGCCGGGATACGCAGTATTTT.

This chain uses TRBV28 with TRBJ1-1; D is uncertain. V lost 3 bases to trimming and J lost 3 bases, with 11 bases between them. This CDR3 contains 14 residues. From germline, CDR1 is MDHEN and CDR2 SYDVKM. Here the CDR3 reads CASSFNQIDTEAFF. CDR3 nucleotide sequence: TGTGCCAGCAGTTTTAATCAAATAGACACTGAAGCTTTCTTT.

With respect to this clonotype: The missing conserved phenylalanine or tryptophan at the end of this CDR3 makes a read error likely. The CDR3 loop is CASSLSGYQPQHL. The CDR3 DNA reads TGTGCCAGCAGTTTATCGGGCTATCAGCCCCAGCATCTT. This chain joins TRBV28 and TRBJ1-5; D unresolved. CDR1 and CDR2 from the germline V gene are MDHEN and SYDVKM. The CDR3 runs 13 residues. V was pared by 1 base and J by 5 bases, with 6 bases between.

V usage is TRBV7-9 and J usage is TRBJ2-1, with D perhaps TRBD1 (6 bases). Germline V gene lookup returns CDR1 SEHNR and CDR2 FQNEAQ (reference sequence). The CDR3 sequence is 13 residues long. V was shortened by 7 bases and J by 9 bases, with 16 bases between the two germline ends. The CDR3 DNA reads TGTGCCAGCACCCAGGGGTCCGGGCCTGAGCAGTTCTTC. Residues: CASTQGSGPEQFF. Together with reference TRBV7-9 and TRBJ2-1, the CDR3 gives the full variable domain: DTGVSQNPRHKITKRGQNVTFRCDPISEHNRLYWYRQTLGQGPEFLTYFQNEAQLEKSRLLSDRFSAERPKGSFSTLEIQRTEQGDSAMYLCASTQGSGPEQFFGPGTRLTVL.

This clonotype was counted once. The rearrangement joins TRBV19 to TRBJ2-2; D is unclear. Germline V lookup: CDR1 LNHDA, CDR2 SQIVND (reference sequence). V was pared by 5 bases and J by 6 bases, with 16 bases between. The CDR3 contains 15 residues. This chain's CDR3 is CASSVGPVGPGELFF. The CDR3 DNA reads as TGTGCCAGTAGTGTTGGGCCGGTCGGGCCCGGGGAGCTGTTTTTT.

The chain joins TRBV5-4 to TRBJ2-5; 15 nucleotides match TRBD2. The CDR3 contains 16 residues. In germline, CDR1 is SGHNT, CDR2 YYREEE (reference sequence). Trimming cost V 4 bases and J 8 bases; bases outside gene matches: 9. CDR3 sequence reads: CASSRTSGRVLRTQYF. CDR3 in DNA: TGTGCCAGCAGCCGGACTAGCGGGAGGGTCCTACGAACCCAGTACTTC.

This chain uses TRBV3-1 with TRBJ2-3; D could derive from TRBD1 or TRBD2 (5 bases each). Looked up from germline, CDR1 is LGHDT and CDR2 is YNNKEL (reference sequence). The CDR3 runs 14 residues. With 2 bases removed from V and 3 bases from J, the gap between germline ends came to 9 bases. The CDR3 sequence is CASSQRGLTDTQYF. The CDR3 DNA sequence: TGTGCCAGCAGCCAACGGGGCCTTACAGATACGCAGTATTTT.

The chain couples TRBV4-3 to TRBJ2-1; D tentatively reads TRBD1 or TRBD2 (5 bases each). The V gene lost 0 bases and the J gene lost 6 bases, with 12 bases spanning the gap. Germline loops: CDR1 LGHNA, CDR2 YSLEER. This CDR3 has 15 amino acids. The CDR3 loop is CASSQDLPGSNEQFF. The CDR3 coding sequence is TGCGCCAGCAGCCAAGATCTCCCAGGGAGCAATGAGCAGTTCTTC.

The chain uses TRBV7-9 and TRBJ1-4; TRBD1 matches at 7 bases. Unmatched junction bases numbered 9, after V lost 1 base and J lost 7 bases. Germline CDR1 is SEHNR and CDR2 is FQNEAQ (reference sequence). This CDR3 spans 16 amino acids. The CDR3 reads CASSLVHGTVGEKLFF. CDR3 DNA sequence: TGTGCCAGCAGCTTAGTTCACGGGACAGTCGGTGAAAAACTGTTTTTT.

The genes are TRBV21-1 and TRBJ1-2; TRBD1 is taken as the D call from the table, unchecked against the DNA. TRBV21-1 is marked as a pseudogene. This CDR3 spans 14 amino acids. Here the CDR3 DNA reads TGTGCCACCCGGGACAGGGGGATAGACTATGGCTACACCTTC. Translation gives CATRDRGIDYGYTF.

The rearrangement joins TRBV27 to TRBJ2-1; a weak D match, TRBD2 (6 bases). The ends were cut back, 1 base at V and 0 bases at J, with 10 bases in the middle. CDR1 and CDR2 from the germline V gene are MNHEY and SMNVEV (reference sequence). The CDR3 runs to 16 residues. The CDR3 loop reads CASSLFRTTSYNEQFF. The CDR3 nucleotides read TGTGCCAGCAGTTTATTTCGGACTACCTCCTACAATGAGCAGTTCTTC.

This chain uses TRBV20-1 with TRBJ2-2; 9 positions agree with TRBD2. Unmatched junction bases numbered 6, after V lost 4 bases and J lost 6 bases. Germline V CDR1 and CDR2: DFQATT, SNEGSKA (reference sequence). CDR3 length: 14 amino acids. The CDR3 loop is CSANLAGRSGELFF. DNA of the CDR3: TGCAGTGCTAATCTAGCGGGACGGTCCGGGGAGCTGTTTTTT.

Here the CDR3 reads CASSLGGGEQPQHF. CDR3 sequence (DNA): TGTGCCAGCAGCTTAGGAGGCGGAGAGCAGCCCCAGCATTTT. The chain carries TRBV11-2 and TRBJ1-5; no firm D call. Trimming took 1 base from V and 7 from J, leaving 11 bases between them. The CDR3 has 14 residues. Germline V gives CDR1 SGHAT, CDR2 FQNNGV.

The chain links TRBV20-1 to TRBJ2-1; 9 nucleotides agree with TRBD2. V shed 0 bases, J shed 5 bases, and the junction held 8 bases outside the gene matches. The CDR3 covers 16 residues. Germline CDR1 DFQATT, CDR2 SNEGSKA (reference sequence). For the CDR3, the DNA is TGCAGTGCTAGAGATGGTGGCGGGAGGGTAGACAATGAGCAGTTCTTC. Translation: CSARDGGGRVDNEQFF.

The rearrangement uses TRBV19 and TRBJ2-1; D unclear. This CDR3 region has 14 residues. Germline-derived CDR1 and CDR2 are LNHDA and SQIVND (reference sequence). V shed 7 bases and J shed 0 bases, with 10 bases lying between them. CDR3 loop: CASKARSSYNEQFF. In DNA form, the CDR3 reads TGTGCCAGTAAGGCGAGGAGCTCCTACAATGAGCAGTTCTTC.

V and J are TRBV5-6 and TRBJ1-1; tentative D call: TRBD1 (5 bases). The CDR3 runs to 12 residues. Germline V gene data show CDR1 as SGHDT and CDR2 as YYEEEE. V gave up 3 bases and J gave up 3 bases, with 6 bases separating them. CDR3 in DNA: TGTGCCAGCAGCTGGGGGGACACTGAAGCTTTCTTT. It is translated as CASSWGDTEAFF.

The chain has TRBV28 and TRBJ2-3; the match to TRBD1 covers 7 bases. V shed 2 bases, J shed 0 bases, and the junction held 2 bases outside the gene matches. In germline, CDR1 is MDHEN, CDR2 SYDVKM. This CDR3 region has 15 residues. In DNA, the CDR3 is TGTGCCAGCAGTTTAACGACAGGGAGCACAGATACGCAGTATTTT. Encoded protein: CASSLTTGSTDTQYF.

V usage is TRBV28 and J usage is TRBJ2-7, with 8 bases aligning to TRBD1. CDR3 size: 20 residues. In germline, CDR1 is MDHEN, CDR2 SYDVKM. The V and J ends lost 3 bases and 0 bases, in that order; junction bases with no gene match: 19. The CDR3 DNA sequence: TGTGCCAGCAGTTTGGGAATGCAGGACAGGGTCATAATTAGCTCCTACGAGCAGTACTTC. This sequence encodes CASSLGMQDRVIISSYEQYF.

This clonotype appeared once. V is TRBV4-3 and J is TRBJ2-2, with D possibly being TRBD2 (5 bases). Trimming stripped 0 bases from V and 4 bases from J, with 12 bases between. Germline CDR1 reads LGHNA; CDR2 reads YSLEER. This CDR3 contains 16 residues. This chain's CDR3 is CASSQDLASGTGELFF. The CDR3 DNA reads as TGCGCCAGCAGCCAAGACCTAGCTTCGGGCACCGGGGAGCTGTTTTTT.

This clonotype was recorded once. The chain joins TRBV13 to TRBJ1-5, with TRBD1 matching 10 bases. V dropped 8 bases and J dropped 4; count of bases not matched to a gene: 2. Per the germline V gene, CDR1 is PRHDT and CDR2 is FYEKMQ (reference sequence). The CDR3 loop spans 13 amino acids. Written as DNA, the CDR3 is TGTGCCAGCGGGACAGGGGCTAATCAGCCCCAGCATTTT. Residues: CASGTGANQPQHF.